The 27 T cell receptor beta chains reported below all come from one sample, sequenced in a study of molecular identifiers for immune sequencing clone quantification. MiXCR, run by TCRdb on the PCR reads, gives a single entry per CDR3 protein. Of fewer than 25,000 distinct CDR3 sequences listed, roughly a sixth were seen once; the top ten hold around 1%. The sample taken for sequencing was naive CD8+ T cells from blood, with Jurkat cell RNA spiked in. The subset was: FACS-sorted CD8+CD4-CCR7+CD45RA+ naive T cells. All receptors come from a human donor in good health. Some libraries in this study had Jurkat cell RNA spiked in.

This clonotype came up many times. CDR3 DNA sequence: TGTGCCAGCAGCCAAGTGGACGCGGGAGAGCAGTTCTTC. Translating it yields CASSQVDAGEQFF. The rearrangement joins TRBV3-1 to TRBJ2-1; maybe TRBD2 (6 bases). This CDR3 spans 13 amino acids. Trimming left V 1 base short and J 10 bases short, with 11 bases between. Germline V gene sequence: CDR1 LGHDT, CDR2 YNNKEL (reference sequence).

The chain combines TRBV30 with TRBJ1-1; unclear D gene. CDR1 GTSNPN and CDR2 SVGIG come from the germline V gene (reference sequence). There are 13 residues in the CDR3. V was shortened by 0 bases and J by 12 bases, with 17 bases between the two germline ends. The CDR3 DNA sequence: TGTGCCTGGAGTGTTGCTATCAAGGGCAACCCTTTCTTT. Translating it yields CAWSVAIKGNPFF.

The CDR3 DNA reads as TGCGCCAGCAGCCGCCGAGTGGGGGAACCGGACACTGAGGTTTTCTTT. It codes for CASSRRVGEPDTEVFF. The chain uses TRBV4-1 and TRBJ1-1; a possible D gene is TRBD1 (5 bases). The CDR3 has 16 amino acids. Trimming took 4 bases from V and 13 from J, leaving 28 bases between them. CDR1 MGHRA and CDR2 YSYEKL come from the germline V gene.

In regard to this clonotype: A single base separates this from a much larger clone, so it may be a read error. The chain joins TRBV27 to TRBJ1-5; D unresolved. Looked up from germline, CDR1 is MNHEY and CDR2 is SMNVEV (reference sequence). CDR3 length: 13 residues. V lost 4 bases, J lost 6 bases, and 10 bases lay in between. This CDR3 reads CASSWSHGQPQHF. DNA of the CDR3: TGTGCCAGCAGTTGGTCACATGGTCAGCCCCAGCATTTT.

The sample holds many counts of this clonotype. The V and J genes are TRBV11-2 and TRBJ2-1; D is possibly TRBD2 (5 bases). Trimming took off 5 bases at V and 8 bases at J, with 19 bases between the two ends. The CDR3 is made up of 15 amino acids. Germline CDR1 reads SGHAT; CDR2 reads FQNNGV. The CDR3 loop reads CASSPHYSGSHEQFF. The CDR3 DNA reads as TGTGCCAGCAGCCCACACTATTCGGGGTCCCATGAGCAGTTCTTC. The full variable domain, its missing parts supplied by reference TRBV11-2 and TRBJ2-1, is EAGVAQSPRYKIIEKRQSVAFWCNPISGHATLYWYQQILGQGPKLLIQFQNNGVVDDSQLPKDRFSAERLKGVDSTLKIQPAKLEDSAVYLCASSPHYSGSHEQFFGPGTRLTVL.

This clonotype ranks as medium-sized. The chain carries TRBV30 and TRBJ1-5, with D perhaps matching TRBD1 (6 bases). Germline V lookup: CDR1 GTSNPN, CDR2 SVGIG (reference sequence). CDR3 length: 15 residues. With 0 bases removed from V and 1 base from J, the gap between germline ends came to 10 bases. CDR3 coding DNA: TGTGCCTGGAGTGTAGGGGGGCAAAGCAATCAGCCCCAGCATTTT. Protein: CAWSVGGQSNQPQHF.

In this sample, this clonotype turned up many times. V gene TRBV13 combines with J gene TRBJ2-2, with D uncertain. This CDR3 contains 16 residues. V lost 5 bases and J lost 0, with 13 bases in between. Germline V CDR1 and CDR2: PRHDT, FYEKMQ (reference sequence). The CDR3 region has the DNA TGTGCCAGCAGCACCTTAACAGTTTCGAACACCGGGGAGCTGTTTTTT. It is translated as CASSTLTVSNTGELFF.

As for this clonotype: A much larger clonotype is one base distant, so this may be a read error. This chain links TRBV29-1 with TRBJ1-1; maybe TRBD1 (5 bases). Germline loops: CDR1 SQVTM, CDR2 ANQGSEA. This CDR3 comprises 12 residues. CDR3 residues: CGVVSGPTEAFF. CDR3 sequence (DNA): TGCGGCGTTGTGTCAGGGCCCACTGAAGCTTTCTTT.

Many counts were recorded for this clonotype. V and J are TRBV12-3 or TRBV12-4 and TRBJ2-3; TRBD2 matches at 9 bases. Trimming removed 5 bases from V and 6 bases from J; junction bases left unmatched: 21. The CDR3 is 19 amino acids. The CDR3 loop is CASSLPPNERGDSGDTQYF. CDR3 coding DNA: TGTGCCAGCAGTCTTCCACCAAATGAGCGGGGGGACTCAGGTGATACGCAGTATTTT.

At least ten counts were recorded for this clonotype. The gene calls are TRBV4-3 and TRBJ1-2, with unresolved D. This CDR3 has 15 residues. V was clipped by 0 bases and J by 0 bases, with 8 bases between them. CDR1 is LGHNA, CDR2 YSLEER, per germline. CDR3 residues: CASSQDLGPNYGYTF. CDR3 DNA: TGCGCCAGCAGCCAAGATCTAGGGCCTAACTATGGCTACACCTTC.

This clonotype showed up many times. The gene calls are TRBV11-2 and TRBJ2-7; 11 bases line up with TRBD1. The V and J ends lost 2 bases and 5 bases, in that order; junction bases with no gene match: 17. CDR1 is SGHAT and CDR2 is FQNNGV in the germline V gene. The CDR3 totals 19 residues. The CDR3 is CASSLLTGQGAPRANEQYF. The CDR3 DNA follows: TGTGCCAGCAGCTTACTCACCGGACAGGGGGCGCCCAGGGCCAACGAGCAGTACTTC.

This clonotype was seen many times. This chain connects TRBV7-8 to TRBJ1-1; D unresolved. In germline, CDR1 is SGHVS, CDR2 FQNEAQ. Trimming left V 5 bases short and J 3 bases short, with 13 bases between. The CDR3 loop spans 14 amino acids. CDR3 sequence (DNA): TGTGCCAGCAGCCCATGGATTGCCGACACTGAAGCTTTCTTT. Its translation: CASSPWIADTEAFF. The whole variable domain, filled in from reference TRBV7-8 and TRBJ1-1, reads GAGVSQSPRYKVAKRGQDVALRCDPISGHVSLFWYQQALGQGPEFLTYFQNEAQLDKSGLPSDRFFAERPEGSVSTLKIQRTQQEDSAVYLCASSPWIADTEAFFGQGTRLTVV.

This clonotype appeared many times. V and J are TRBV18 and TRBJ1-1; D may be TRBD1 (5 bases). Germline-derived CDR1 and CDR2 are KGHSH and LQKENI. There are 16 residues in the CDR3. V was shortened by 3 bases and J by 2 bases, with 16 bases between the two germline ends. CDR3 DNA sequence: TGTGCCAGCTCACCTATCGGGGCAGGGATAAACACTGAAGCTTTCTTT. Translated, it gives CASSPIGAGINTEAFF.

The chain employs TRBV19 and TRBJ2-7; 8 bases match TRBD1. The CDR3 spans 13 residues. The germline CDR1 and CDR2 sequences are LNHDA and SQIVND (reference sequence). With 7 bases clipped from V and 4 bases from J, the junction kept 6 bases outside the gene matches. CDR3 nucleotide sequence: TGTGCCAGTAATTTTGGACAGGGTTACGAGCAGTACTTC. The encoded protein is CASNFGQGYEQYF.

The genes are TRBV6-6 and TRBJ2-5; 7 bases fit TRBD2. Germline loops: CDR1 MNHNY, CDR2 SVGAGI (reference sequence). Trimming at V came to 6 bases and at J to 3 bases, leaving 13 bases not matched to a gene. The CDR3 contains 16 residues. The CDR3 protein is CASSPPGLAGEETQYF. The CDR3 region has the DNA TGTGCCAGCAGCCCCCCGGGACTGGCGGGAGAAGAGACCCAGTACTTC.

This clonotype was observed many times. This chain uses TRBV6-2 or TRBV6-3 with TRBJ1-4, with D perhaps matching TRBD1 (6 bases). V was clipped by 6 bases and J by 0 bases, with 20 bases between them. CDR3 size: 18 residues. Germline CDR1 reads MNHEY; CDR2 reads SVGEGT. The chain's CDR3 is CASSPGHQILATNEKLFF. The CDR3 nucleotides are TGTGCCAGCAGCCCGGGACACCAGATCTTAGCAACTAATGAAAAACTGTTTTTT.

In regard to this clonotype: One base away lies a much larger clone, so this may be a sequencing read error. The conserved phenylalanine or tryptophan is not found at the CDR3 terminus, so this likely reflects a read error. The genes are TRBV30 and TRBJ1-4; D uncertain. The CDR3 covers 13 residues. Germline CDR1 GTSNPN, CDR2 SVGIG (reference sequence). V shed 7 bases and J shed 3 bases, with 12 bases lying between them. In nucleotides, the CDR3 is TGTGCCTCAGACTCCGATGCTAATGAAAAACTGTTTCTT. Amino acid sequence: CASDSDANEKLFL.

The table lists this clonotype with many counts. The chain joins TRBV27 to TRBJ2-3, with unresolved D. Germline CDR1 reads MNHEY; CDR2 reads SMNVEV (reference sequence). The CDR3 consists of 12 residues. Trimming shortened V by 2 bases and J by 4 bases, and 4 bases separated the two germline ends. The CDR3 nucleotides read TGTGCCAGCAGTTTAATAGCAGATACGCAGTATTTT. Translated: CASSLIADTQYF.

This clonotype is deemed medium-sized. V usage is TRBV2 and J usage is TRBJ2-1; D gene unclear. This CDR3 contains 11 residues. CDR1 SNHLY and CDR2 FYNNEI come from the germline V gene. V lost 6 bases to trimming and J lost 0 bases, with 0 bases between them. CDR3 nucleotide sequence: TGTGCCAGCAGCTCCTACAATGAGCAGTTCTTC. Amino acid sequence: CASSSYNEQFF. Using reference TRBV2 and TRBJ2-1 for the parts outside the CDR3, the full variable domain is EPEVTQTPSHQVTQMGQEVILRCVPISNHLYFYWYRQILGQKVEFLVSFYNNEISEKSEIFDDQFSVERPDGSNFTLKIRSTKLEDSAMYFCASSSYNEQFFGPGTRLTVL.

At least ten counts were recorded for this clonotype. The chain is built from TRBV5-6 and TRBJ2-5; 8 nucleotides line up with TRBD2. The germline V gene encodes CDR1 SGHDT and CDR2 YYEEEE. Trimming cost V 1 base and J 2 bases; bases outside gene matches: 7. The CDR3 has 16 amino acids. The CDR3 DNA follows: TGTGCCAGCAGCTTGTGGAGCGGGAGTGATCAAGAGACCCAGTACTTC. It encodes CASSLWSGSDQETQYF.

This clonotype was picked up many times. The CDR3 DNA is TGCGCCAGCAGCCAAGACCGGTCCTACGAGCAGTACTTC. Its translation: CASSQDRSYEQYF. This rearrangement joins TRBV4-3 to TRBJ2-7; no definite D call. The CDR3 spans 13 residues. V was clipped by 0 bases and J by 1 base, with 4 bases between them. Germline CDR1 and CDR2: LGHNA and YSLEER.

The table lists this clonotype with many counts. The chain is built from TRBV7-9 and TRBJ2-1; 11 nucleotides agree with TRBD2. Germline CDR1 reads SEHNR; CDR2 reads FQNEAQ (reference sequence). The CDR3 totals 17 residues. V dropped 1 base and J dropped 5; count of bases not matched to a gene: 7. The CDR3 nucleotides read TGTGCCAGCAGCTTAGTAGCGGGAGGGCCCCTAAACAATGAGCAGTTCTTC. Translated, it gives CASSLVAGGPLNNEQFF.

Concerning this clonotype: A much more abundant neighbour one base away suggests this may be a read error. The chain combines TRBV20-1 with TRBJ2-7, with D perhaps assigned TRBD1 or TRBD2 (6 bases each). This CDR3 has 13 amino acids. Germline V gene sequence: CDR1 DFQATT, CDR2 SNEGSKA (reference sequence). CDR3 sequence: CSVRDEGGNEQYF. The CDR3 DNA reads as TGCAGTGTTAGAGATGAAGGGGGGAACGAGCAGTACTTC.

This clonotype was observed many times. The chain links TRBV28 to TRBJ2-3, with TRBD2 identical over 13 bases. The germline V gene encodes CDR1 MDHEN and CDR2 SYDVKM. J gave up 0 bases and V 4 bases, and 1 base lay outside the gene matches. The CDR3 contains 16 residues. This CDR3 reads CASSSGLAGSTDTQYF. The CDR3 nucleotides are TGTGCCAGCAGTTCGGGACTAGCGGGAAGCACAGATACGCAGTATTTT.

In this sample, this clonotype turned up many times. V is TRBV7-6 and J is TRBJ2-2, with D tentatively TRBD1 or TRBD2 (5 bases each). CDR1 and CDR2 from the germline V gene are SGHVS and FNYEAQ. V shed 7 bases and J shed 3 bases, with 9 bases lying between them. The length of the CDR3 is 13 residues. CDR3: CASTGTYTGELFF. DNA for the CDR3: TGTGCCAGCACGGGGACCTACACCGGGGAGCTGTTTTTT. Full variable domain (missing parts from reference TRBV7-6 and TRBJ2-2): GAGVSQSPRYKVTKRGQDVALRCDPISGHVSLYWYRQALGQGPEFLTYFNYEAQQDKSGLPNDRFSAERPEGSISTLTIQRTEQRDSAMYRCASTGTYTGELFFGEGSRLTVL.

This clonotype has ten or more counts. The genes are TRBV28 and TRBJ1-1, with no clear D. Deletions cut 1 base from V and 5 bases from J, with 8 bases between. CDR3 size: 13 residues. CDR1 and CDR2 from the germline V gene are MDHEN and SYDVKM. The CDR3 reads CASSLSGGTEAFF. DNA for the CDR3: TGTGCCAGCAGTTTATCCGGAGGAACTGAAGCTTTCTTT.

This clonotype is medium-sized. The genes are TRBV6-6 and TRBJ2-3; D gene unclear. Germline V lookup: CDR1 MNHNY, CDR2 SVGAGI (reference sequence). This CDR3 comprises 11 residues. V lost 7 bases and J 6 bases, leaving 8 bases between the germline ends. This CDR3 reads CASMLGDTQYF. CDR3 nucleotide sequence: TGTGCCAGCATGTTGGGGGATACGCAGTATTTT.